A few counts support the clone carrying this T cell receptor (beta chain). What it recognizes is unknown. TCR beta CDR3 amplification from genomic DNA was performed by two-round multiplex PCR. Primers (each specific to one TRBV or TRBJ gene) were used in first-round PCR. TCRdb called the multiplex PCR reads again in MiXCR, with one record for every CDR3 protein. This sample has some 39,000 distinct CDR3 sequences, with roughly a quarter found just once. This sample is drawn from a study of prognosis after radiotherapy for stage I lung cancer. Study summary: Around 15 patients had newly diagnosed primary stage I lung tumors, and several had oligometastatic NSCLC after surgical resection of the primary tumor. At a biologically effective dose of at least 100 Gy and in 3 to 5 fractions, SBRT was the radiotherapy delivered. Study-wide points: Reduced Shannon entropy following stereotactic body radiation therapy was recorded in patients who developed distant metastases. A difference in TRBV and TRBJ gene usage was reportedly seen between patients with and without metastases.

This CDR3 has 14 amino acids. V was clipped by 8 bases and J by 2 bases, with 15 bases between them. CDR1 is KGHSH, CDR2 LQKENI, per germline. The V and J genes are TRBV18 and TRBJ2-5; TRBD2 is a possible D gene (6 bases). Source: PBMCs, taken before or after stereotactic body radiation therapy (not recorded which). The receptor's source is a donor aged 50 or older with non-small cell lung cancer. The CDR3 spells CASQVPAGQETQYF. Here the CDR3 DNA reads TGTGCCAGCCAAGTCCCGGCGGGGCAAGAGACCCAGTACTTC.